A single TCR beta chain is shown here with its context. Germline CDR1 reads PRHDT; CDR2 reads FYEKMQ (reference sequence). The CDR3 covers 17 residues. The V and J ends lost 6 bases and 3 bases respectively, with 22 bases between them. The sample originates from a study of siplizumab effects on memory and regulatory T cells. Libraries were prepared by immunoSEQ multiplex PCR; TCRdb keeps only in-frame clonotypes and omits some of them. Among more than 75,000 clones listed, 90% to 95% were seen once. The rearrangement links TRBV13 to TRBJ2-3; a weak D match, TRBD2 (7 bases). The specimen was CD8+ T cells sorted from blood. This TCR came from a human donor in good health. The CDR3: CASSLPPGGLGTDTQYF. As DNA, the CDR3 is TGTGCCAGCAGTTTACCCCCGGGGGGCCTGGGGACAGATACGCAGTATTTT.